What follows is one T cell receptor (beta chain) and its context. The antigen is not known. This sample was taken from a study of blood T cells in healthy people across ages. Primed by a sample-barcoded 5' primer and a J-beta primer mix, a second PCR proceeded for about 7 to 12 cycles. Using its own MiXCR run on the 5' RACE reads, TCRdb lists one record per CDR3 protein. The data contain about 1.4 million distinct CDR3 sequences, around 59% of them singletons. Notes on the study in general: As naive T cell percentage varied, TCR beta diversity correlated strongly with it.

The CDR3 spans 17 residues. After removal of 0 bases from V and 1 base from J, the junction contained 8 bases not matched to a gene. Germline V gene lookup returns CDR1 LGHNA and CDR2 YNFKEQ. This sequence originates from a man aged 18-30 years in good health. The chain carries TRBV4-2 and TRBJ2-5; 7 bases align to TRBD2. The sample was blood. CDR3 residues: CASSQDLWGGVQETQYF. The CDR3 DNA sequence: TGTGCCAGCAGCCAAGATCTTTGGGGGGGGGTCCAAGAGACCCAGTACTTC.